This T cell receptor (beta chain) emerged from a study of blood T cell repertoires in COVID-19. Study details: Researchers got acute and convalescent COVID-19 samples from the United States, Italy and Spain.

As processed by the authors: Estimates of nucleated cell counts were drawn from the amplification of reference gene primers. Using immunoSEQ multiplex PCR, the repertoire was profiled, and TCRdb retains in-frame clones only, with some absent. V, J and clone size are those of that table, while D and trimming were read from the DNA. The repertoire holds approximately 330,000 clones, around 90% seen once, with around 9.9% in the top ten. The V end was cut by 3 bases, the J end by 5 bases, with 23 bases between. The CDR3 is 18 residues long. Germline values: CDR1 LGHNT, CDR2 FRNRAP. Seattle participants joined during active infection and were tracked over time.

The source is a man aged 25 to 40 with COVID-19, enrolled during active disease. The chain links TRBV12-5 to TRBJ1-3; tentatively, D is TRBD1 (6 bases). Sequenced sample: peripheral blood. The CDR3 loop is CASGLIGAGVKCRNTIYF. The CDR3 DNA is TGTGCTAGTGGTTTAATAGGCGCAGGGGTTAAATGTAGAAACACCATATATTTT.